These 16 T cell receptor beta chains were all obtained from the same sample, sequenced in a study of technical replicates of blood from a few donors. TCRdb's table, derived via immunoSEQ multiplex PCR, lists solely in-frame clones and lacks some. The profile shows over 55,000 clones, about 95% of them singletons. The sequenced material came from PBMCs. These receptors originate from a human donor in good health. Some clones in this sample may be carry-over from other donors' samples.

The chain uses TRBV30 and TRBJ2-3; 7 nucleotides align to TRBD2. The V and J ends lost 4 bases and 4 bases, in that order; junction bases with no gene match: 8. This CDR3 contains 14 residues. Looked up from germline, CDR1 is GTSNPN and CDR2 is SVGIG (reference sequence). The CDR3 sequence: CAWNMGGGSDTQYF. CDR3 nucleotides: TGTGCCTGGAACATGGGGGGGGGATCAGATACGCAGTATTTT.

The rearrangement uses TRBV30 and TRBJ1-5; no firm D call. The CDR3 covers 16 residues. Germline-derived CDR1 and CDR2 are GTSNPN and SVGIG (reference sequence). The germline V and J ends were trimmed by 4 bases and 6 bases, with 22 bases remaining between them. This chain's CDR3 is CAWTARGRLAGQPQHF. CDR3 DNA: TGTGCCTGGACGGCCCGAGGCAGATTAGCGGGTCAGCCCCAGCATTTT.

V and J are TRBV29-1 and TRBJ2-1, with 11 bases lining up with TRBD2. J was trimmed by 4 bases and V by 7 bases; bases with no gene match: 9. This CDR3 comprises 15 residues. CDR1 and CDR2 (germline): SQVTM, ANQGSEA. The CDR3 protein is CSAISGGAIYNEQFF. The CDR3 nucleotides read TGCAGCGCTATTAGCGGGGGGGCCATTTACAATGAGCAGTTCTTC.

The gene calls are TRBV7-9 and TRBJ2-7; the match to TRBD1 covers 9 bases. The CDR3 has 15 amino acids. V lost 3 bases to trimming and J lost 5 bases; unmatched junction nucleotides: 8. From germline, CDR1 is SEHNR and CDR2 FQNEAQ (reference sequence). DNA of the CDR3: TGTGCCAGCAGCTTGGGGACAGGGTCTATCCACGAGCAGTACTTC. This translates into CASSLGTGSIHEQYF.

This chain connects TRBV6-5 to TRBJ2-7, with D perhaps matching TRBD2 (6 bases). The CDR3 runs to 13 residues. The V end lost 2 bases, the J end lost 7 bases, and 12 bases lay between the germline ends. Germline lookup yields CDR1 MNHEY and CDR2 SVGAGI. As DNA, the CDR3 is TGTGCCAGCAGTTACGCGCCAGGAGGGGAGCAGTACTTC. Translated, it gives CASSYAPGGEQYF.

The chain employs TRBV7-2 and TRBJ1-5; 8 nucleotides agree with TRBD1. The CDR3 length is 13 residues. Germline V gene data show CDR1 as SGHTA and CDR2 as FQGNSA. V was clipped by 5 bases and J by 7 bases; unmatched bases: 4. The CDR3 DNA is TGTGCCAGCAGCCCAGGGGGCTGGCAGCCCCAGCATTTT. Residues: CASSPGGWQPQHF.

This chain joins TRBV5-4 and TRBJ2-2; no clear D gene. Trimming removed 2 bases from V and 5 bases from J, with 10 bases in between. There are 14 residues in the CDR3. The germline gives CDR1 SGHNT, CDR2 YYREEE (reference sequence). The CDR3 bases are TGTGCCAGCAGCTTTTTGTCAGGAACCGGGGAGCTGTTTTTT. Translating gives CASSFLSGTGELFF.

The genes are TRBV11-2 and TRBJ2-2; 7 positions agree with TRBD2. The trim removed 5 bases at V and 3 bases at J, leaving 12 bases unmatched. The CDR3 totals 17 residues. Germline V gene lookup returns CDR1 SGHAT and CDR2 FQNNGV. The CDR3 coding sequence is TGTGCCAGCAGCGCTATACTAGCGACGGGACACACCGGGGAGCTGTTTTTT. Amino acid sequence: CASSAILATGHTGELFF.

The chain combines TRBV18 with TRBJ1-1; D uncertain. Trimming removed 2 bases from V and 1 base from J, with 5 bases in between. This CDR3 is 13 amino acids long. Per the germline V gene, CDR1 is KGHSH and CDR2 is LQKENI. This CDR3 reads CASSPKANTEAFF. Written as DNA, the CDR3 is TGTGCCAGCTCACCAAAAGCGAACACTGAAGCTTTCTTT.

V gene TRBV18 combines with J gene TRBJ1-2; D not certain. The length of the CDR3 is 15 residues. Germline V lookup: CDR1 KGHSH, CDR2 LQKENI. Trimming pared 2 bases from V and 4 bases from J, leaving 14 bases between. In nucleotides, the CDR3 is TGTGCCAGCTCACCAAGCTGGACTGAGGGCTATGGCTACACCTTC. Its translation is CASSPSWTEGYGYTF.

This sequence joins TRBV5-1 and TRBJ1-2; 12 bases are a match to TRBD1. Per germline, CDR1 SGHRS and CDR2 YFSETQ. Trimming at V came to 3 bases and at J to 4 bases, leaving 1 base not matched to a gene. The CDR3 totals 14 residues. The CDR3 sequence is CASSSGQGAYGYTF. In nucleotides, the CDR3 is TGCGCCAGCAGCTCGGGACAGGGGGCCTATGGCTACACCTTC.

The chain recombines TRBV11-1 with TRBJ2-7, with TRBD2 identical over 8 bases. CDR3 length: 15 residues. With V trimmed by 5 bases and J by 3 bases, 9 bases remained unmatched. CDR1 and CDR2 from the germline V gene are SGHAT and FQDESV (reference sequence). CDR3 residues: CASSPGVAGYYEQYF. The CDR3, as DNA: TGTGCCAGCAGCCCCGGTGTAGCGGGATACTACGAGCAGTACTTC.

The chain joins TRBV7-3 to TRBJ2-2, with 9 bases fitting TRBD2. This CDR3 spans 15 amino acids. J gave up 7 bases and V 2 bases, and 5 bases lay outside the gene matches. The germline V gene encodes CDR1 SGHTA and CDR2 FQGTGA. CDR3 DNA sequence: TGTGCCAGCAGCTTATATAGCGGGAGCATCGGGGAGCTGTTTTTT. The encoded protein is CASSLYSGSIGELFF.

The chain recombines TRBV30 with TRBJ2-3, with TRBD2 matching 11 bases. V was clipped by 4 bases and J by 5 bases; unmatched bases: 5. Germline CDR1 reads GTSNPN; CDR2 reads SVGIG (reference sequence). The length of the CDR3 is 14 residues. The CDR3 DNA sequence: TGTGCCTGGACCCTAGGACTAGCGGGAGATACGCAGTATTTT. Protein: CAWTLGLAGDTQYF.

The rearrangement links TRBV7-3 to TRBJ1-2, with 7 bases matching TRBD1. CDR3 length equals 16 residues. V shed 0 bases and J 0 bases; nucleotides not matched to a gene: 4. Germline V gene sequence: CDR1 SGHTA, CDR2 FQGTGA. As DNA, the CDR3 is TGTGCCAGCAGCTTAACCGGGGGACAGTCTAACTATGGCTACACCTTC. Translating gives CASSLTGGQSNYGYTF.

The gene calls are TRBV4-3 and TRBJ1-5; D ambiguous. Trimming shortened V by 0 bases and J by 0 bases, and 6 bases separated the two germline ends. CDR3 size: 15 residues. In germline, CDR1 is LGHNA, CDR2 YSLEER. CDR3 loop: CASSQEQYSNQPQHF. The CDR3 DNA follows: TGCGCCAGCAGCCAAGAACAGTATAGCAATCAGCCCCAGCATTTT.